Detailed here is one T cell receptor (beta chain). The antigen is not known. This sample was included in a study of Ad26.COV2.S vaccination and SARS-CoV-2 variants. At the level of the study: By the intramuscular route, Ad26.COV2.S was given once, or twice 56 days apart. Study-level findings and limits: Analyses of TCR breadth and depth may have underestimated total T cell responses.

Described treatment: some 20 received Ad26.COV2.S at low or high dose, single or two shots; roughly 5 received placebo; per-sample allocation not given. Collection of samples fell on day 63 after the first vaccine or placebo injection. Vaccination used an Ad26 vector expressing Wuhan-strain SARS-CoV-2 spike. The table came from immunoSEQ multiplex PCR; TCRdb's copy has only in-frame clones and leaves some out. The profile shows about half a million clones, roughly nine tenths of them singletons. CDR3 length: 15 residues. The V end was cut by 0 bases, the J end by 1 base, with 11 bases between. Per the germline V gene, CDR1 is SGDLS and CDR2 is YYNGEE.

The TCR comes from a person aged 18-60 years who received the Ad26.COV2.S COVID-19 vaccine or a placebo. This chain joins TRBV9 and TRBJ2-7; D not certain. The material was peripheral blood, obtained in a trial of Ad26.COV2.S vaccine versus placebo. CDR3 amino acids: CASSVGGSESYEQYF. Written as DNA, the CDR3 is TGTGCCAGCAGCGTAGGTGGCAGCGAATCCTACGAGCAGTACTTC.